In this sample, the clone carrying this T cell receptor beta chain turned up once. Its antigen is undetermined. This specimen belongs to a study of T cell clonotyping in hematopoietic cell transplantation. In the study overall: Recipients' pretransplant samples followed cytoreduction.

This table comes from immunoSEQ multiplex PCR, and its TCRdb copy is limited to in-frame clones, with some not included. The sample shows some 19,000 clones, 60% to 80% of them seen only once. Time point specified: recipient sample about 28 days before transplant, after cytoreduction. CDR1 and CDR2 from the germline V gene are LGHNA and YNFKEQ. Trimming pared 0 bases from V and 4 bases from J, leaving 9 bases between. The CDR3 has 14 amino acids. Study observations and caveats: Pathologically expanded recipient clonotypes increased progressively from day 30 to day 180 as diversity fell. Higher Inverse Simpson Index values in graft donor and pretransplant recipient predicted broader posttransplant TCR diversity. CD4 and CD8 repertoire contributions could not be separated without sorting.

This specimen was peripheral blood mononuclear cells, taken before stem cell transplant. This rearrangement joins TRBV4-2 to TRBJ1-2; D is ambiguous. The origin of this receptor is a man in his sixties with acute myeloid leukemia. Some clones in this sample may be carry-over from other donors' samples. The CDR3 sequence: CASSQESPTYGYTF. CDR3 coding DNA: TGTGCCAGCAGCCAAGAAAGCCCTACCTATGGCTACACCTTC.